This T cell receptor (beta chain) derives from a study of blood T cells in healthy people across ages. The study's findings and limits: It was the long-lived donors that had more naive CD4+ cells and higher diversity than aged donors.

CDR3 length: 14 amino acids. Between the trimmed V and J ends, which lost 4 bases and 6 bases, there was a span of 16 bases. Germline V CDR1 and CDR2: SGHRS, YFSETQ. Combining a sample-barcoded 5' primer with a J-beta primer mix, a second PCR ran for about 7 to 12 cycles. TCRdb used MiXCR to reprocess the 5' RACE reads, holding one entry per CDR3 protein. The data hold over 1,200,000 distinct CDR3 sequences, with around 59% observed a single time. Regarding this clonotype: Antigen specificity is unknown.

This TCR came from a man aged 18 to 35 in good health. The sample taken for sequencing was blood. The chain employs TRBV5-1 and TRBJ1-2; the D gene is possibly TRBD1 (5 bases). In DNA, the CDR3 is TGCGCCAGCAGCCTCCAGTGGCAGGGCGATGGCTACACCTTC. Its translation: CASSLQWQGDGYTF.